This passage covers 5 T cell receptor beta chains from one sample sequenced in a study of control samples from healthy donors and cancer patients. Method: immunoSEQ multiplex PCR; TCRdb's copy keeps in-frame clones and lacks some. This sample carries about 83,000 clones, roughly 91% of them seen once, and the ten largest clones take 17%. The specimen sequenced was blood. The origin of the receptors is a man in his fifties or sixties in good health.

The chain couples TRBV5-4 to TRBJ2-5; TRBD2 matches 11 bases. V lost 0 bases and J lost 2; bases outside the gene matches: 0. The CDR3 runs to 15 residues. Per germline, CDR1 SGHNT and CDR2 YYREEE (reference sequence). The CDR3 sequence: CASSLGLAGQETQYF. The CDR3 DNA follows: TGTGCCAGCAGCTTGGGACTAGCGGGGCAAGAGACCCAGTACTTC. The full variable domain, completed using reference TRBV5-4 and TRBJ2-5, is ETGVTQSPTHLIKTRGQQVTLRCSSQSGHNTVSWYQQALGQGPQFIFQYYREEENGRGNFPPRFSGLQFPNYSSELNVNALELDDSALYLCASSLGLAGQETQYFGPGTRLLVL.

In this sample, this clone turned up once. This chain uses TRBV7-2 with TRBJ2-2; TRBD2 might be the D (5 bases). The CDR3 runs 13 residues. CDR1 is SGHTA, CDR2 FQGNSA, per germline. V shed 0 bases and J shed 10 bases, with 9 bases lying between them. In nucleotides, the CDR3 is TGTGCCAGCAGCTTAGCGCGGGCCGTGGAGCTGTTTTTT. As protein: CASSLARAVELFF.

The chain combines TRBV19 with TRBJ1-2; TRBD1 agrees at 9 bases. From germline, CDR1 is LNHDA and CDR2 SQIVND (reference sequence). This CDR3 has 16 residues. The junction had 11 bases not matched to a gene; V was cut back by 5 bases and J by 4 bases. The CDR3 DNA reads as TGTGCCAGTAGTTCCATGGCTACAGGGGGCCTCTATGGCTACACCTTC. This encodes CASSSMATGGLYGYTF.

This clone has a single count. This chain connects TRBV19 to TRBJ1-6, with D perhaps TRBD1 (5 bases). This CDR3 region has 15 residues. CDR1 and CDR2 (germline): LNHDA, SQIVND (reference sequence). V lost 6 bases, J lost 10 bases, and 19 bases lay in between. The CDR3 region is CASSSLKGPLSPLHF. The CDR3, as DNA: TGTGCCAGTAGCTCACTTAAGGGGCCGTTATCACCCCTCCACTTT.

The V gene is TRBV5-8, the J gene TRBJ2-5, with 8 nucleotides matching TRBD2. Germline V gene data show CDR1 as SGHTS and CDR2 as YDEGEE. J was trimmed by 7 bases and V by 0 bases; bases with no gene match: 5. CDR3 size: 14 residues. This CDR3 is CASSLGAGDGTQYF. DNA of the CDR3: TGTGCCAGCAGCTTGGGAGCGGGGGACGGGACCCAGTACTTC.